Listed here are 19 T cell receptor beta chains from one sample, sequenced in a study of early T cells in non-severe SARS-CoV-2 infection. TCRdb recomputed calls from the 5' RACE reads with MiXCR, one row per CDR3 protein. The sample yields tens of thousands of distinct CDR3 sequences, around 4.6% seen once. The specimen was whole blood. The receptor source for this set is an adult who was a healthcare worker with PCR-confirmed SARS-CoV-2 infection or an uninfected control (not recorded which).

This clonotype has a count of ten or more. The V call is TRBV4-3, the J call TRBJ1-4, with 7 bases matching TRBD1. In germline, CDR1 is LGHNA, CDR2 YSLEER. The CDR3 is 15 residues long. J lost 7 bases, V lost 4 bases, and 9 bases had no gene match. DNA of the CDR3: TGCGCCAGCAGCCCACACAGGGGACTAGGTGAAAAACTGTTTTTT. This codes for CASSPHRGLGEKLFF.

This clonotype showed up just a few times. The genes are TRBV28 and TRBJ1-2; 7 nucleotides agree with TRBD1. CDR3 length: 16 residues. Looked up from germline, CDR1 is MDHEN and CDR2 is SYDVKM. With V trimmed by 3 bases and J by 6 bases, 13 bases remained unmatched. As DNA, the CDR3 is TGTGCCAGCAGTTTCCCCGGACAGGTTTACTTTCATGGCTACACCTTC. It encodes CASSFPGQVYFHGYTF.

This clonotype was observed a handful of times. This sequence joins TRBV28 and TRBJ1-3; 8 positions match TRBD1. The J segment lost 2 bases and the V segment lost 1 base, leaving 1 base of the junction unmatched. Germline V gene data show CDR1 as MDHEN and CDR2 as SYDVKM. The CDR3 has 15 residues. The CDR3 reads CASSLLGQAGNTIYF. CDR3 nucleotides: TGTGCCAGCAGTTTATTGGGACAGGCTGGAAACACCATATATTTT. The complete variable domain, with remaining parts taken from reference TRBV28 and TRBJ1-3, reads DVKVTQSSRYLVKRTGEKVFLECVQDMDHENMFWYRQDPGLGLRLIYFSYDVKMKEKGDIPEGYSVSREKKERFSLILESASTNQTSMYLCASSLLGQAGNTIYFGEGSWLTVV.

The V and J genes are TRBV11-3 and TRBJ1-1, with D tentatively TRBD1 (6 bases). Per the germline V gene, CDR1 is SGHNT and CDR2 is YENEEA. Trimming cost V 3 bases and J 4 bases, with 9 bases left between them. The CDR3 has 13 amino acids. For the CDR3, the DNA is TGTGCCAGCAGCTTCAGGGGAGCCACTGAAGCTTTCTTT. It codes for CASSFRGATEAFF.

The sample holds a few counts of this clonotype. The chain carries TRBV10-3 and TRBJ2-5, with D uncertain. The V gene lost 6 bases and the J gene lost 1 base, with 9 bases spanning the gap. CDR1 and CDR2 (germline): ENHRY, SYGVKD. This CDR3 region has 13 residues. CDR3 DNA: TGTGCCATCAGGGCCGGCCCCCAAGAGACCCAGTACTTC. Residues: CAIRAGPQETQYF.

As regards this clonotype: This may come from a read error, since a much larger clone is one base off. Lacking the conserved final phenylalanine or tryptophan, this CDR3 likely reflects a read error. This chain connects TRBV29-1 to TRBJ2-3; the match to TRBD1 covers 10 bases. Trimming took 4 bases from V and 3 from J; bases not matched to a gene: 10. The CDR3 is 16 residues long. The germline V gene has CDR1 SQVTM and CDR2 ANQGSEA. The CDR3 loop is CSVAFSGTGVTDTQYS. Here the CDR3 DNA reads TGCAGCGTTGCATTTTCTGGGACAGGGGTTACAGATACGCAGTATTCT.

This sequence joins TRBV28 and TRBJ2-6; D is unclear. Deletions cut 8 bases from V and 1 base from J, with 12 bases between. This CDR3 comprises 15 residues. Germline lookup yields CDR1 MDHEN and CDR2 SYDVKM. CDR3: CASEGSRSGANVLTF. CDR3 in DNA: TGTGCCAGCGAAGGCTCTCGTTCTGGGGCCAACGTCCTGACTTTC.

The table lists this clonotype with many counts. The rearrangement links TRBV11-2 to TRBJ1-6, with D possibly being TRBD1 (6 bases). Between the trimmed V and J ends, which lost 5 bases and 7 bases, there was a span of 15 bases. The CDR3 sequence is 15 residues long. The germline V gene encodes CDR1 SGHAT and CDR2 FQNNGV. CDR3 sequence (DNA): TGTGCCAGCAGCCCCGGGGGCCGAAACAATTCACCCCTCCACTTT. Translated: CASSPGGRNNSPLHF.

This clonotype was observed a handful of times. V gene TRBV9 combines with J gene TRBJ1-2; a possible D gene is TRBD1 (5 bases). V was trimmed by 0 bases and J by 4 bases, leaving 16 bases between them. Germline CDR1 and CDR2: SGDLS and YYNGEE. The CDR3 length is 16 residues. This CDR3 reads CASSVEAVPRGYGYTF. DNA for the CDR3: TGTGCCAGCAGCGTAGAGGCTGTCCCAAGGGGCTATGGCTACACCTTC.

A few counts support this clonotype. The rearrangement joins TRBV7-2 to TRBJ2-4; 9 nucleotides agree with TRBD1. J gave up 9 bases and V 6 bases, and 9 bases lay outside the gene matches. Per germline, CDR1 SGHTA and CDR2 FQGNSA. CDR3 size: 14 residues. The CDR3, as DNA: TGTGCCAGCAGTTCGGACAGGGGCTTTGGCATTCAGTACTTC. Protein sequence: CASSSDRGFGIQYF.

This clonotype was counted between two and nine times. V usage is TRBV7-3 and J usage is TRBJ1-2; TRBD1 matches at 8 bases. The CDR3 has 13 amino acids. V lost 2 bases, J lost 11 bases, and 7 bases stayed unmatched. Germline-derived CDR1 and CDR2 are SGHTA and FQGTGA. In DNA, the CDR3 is TGTGCCAGCAGCTTAGGGACAGGCCAGGATTACACCTTC. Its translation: CASSLGTGQDYTF.

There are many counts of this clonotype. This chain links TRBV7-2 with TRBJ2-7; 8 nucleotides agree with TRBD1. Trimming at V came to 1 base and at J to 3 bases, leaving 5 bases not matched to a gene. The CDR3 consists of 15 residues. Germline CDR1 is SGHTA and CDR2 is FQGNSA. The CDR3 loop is CASSLDRGKVYEQYF. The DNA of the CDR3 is TGTGCCAGCAGCTTAGACAGGGGGAAGGTCTACGAGCAGTACTTC.

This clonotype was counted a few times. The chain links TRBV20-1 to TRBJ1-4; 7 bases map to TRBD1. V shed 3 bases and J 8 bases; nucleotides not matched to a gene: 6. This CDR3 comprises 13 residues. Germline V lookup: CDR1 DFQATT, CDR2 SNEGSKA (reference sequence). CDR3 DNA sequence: TGCAGTGCTAGCTGGACAGGCACCGAAAAACTGTTTTTT. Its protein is CSASWTGTEKLFF.

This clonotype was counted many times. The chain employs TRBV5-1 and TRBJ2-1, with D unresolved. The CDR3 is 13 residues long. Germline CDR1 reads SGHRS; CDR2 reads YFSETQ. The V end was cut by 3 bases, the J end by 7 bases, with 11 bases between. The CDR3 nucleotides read TGCGCCAGCAGCTCTTTCCTAAGAAATGAGCAGTTCTTC. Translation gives CASSSFLRNEQFF.

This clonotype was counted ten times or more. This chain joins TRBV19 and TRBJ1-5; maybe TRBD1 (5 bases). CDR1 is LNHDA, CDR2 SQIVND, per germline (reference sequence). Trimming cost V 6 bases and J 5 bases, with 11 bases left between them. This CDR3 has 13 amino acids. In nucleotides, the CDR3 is TGTGCCAGTAGCCTACAGGTGGATCAGCCCCAGCATTTT. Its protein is CASSLQVDQPQHF.

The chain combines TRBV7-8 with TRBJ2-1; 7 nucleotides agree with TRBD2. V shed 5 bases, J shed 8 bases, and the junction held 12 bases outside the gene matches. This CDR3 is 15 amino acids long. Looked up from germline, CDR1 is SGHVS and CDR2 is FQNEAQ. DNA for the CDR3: TGTGCCAGCAGCACTGGCCCTATTACTAGCGATGAGCAGTTCTTC. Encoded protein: CASSTGPITSDEQFF.

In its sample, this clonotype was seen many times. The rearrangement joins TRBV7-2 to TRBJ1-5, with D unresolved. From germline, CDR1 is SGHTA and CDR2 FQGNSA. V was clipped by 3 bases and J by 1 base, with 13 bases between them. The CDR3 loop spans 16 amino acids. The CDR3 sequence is CASSFDATRSNQPQHF. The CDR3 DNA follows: TGTGCCAGCAGCTTTGACGCTACCCGCAGCAATCAGCCCCAGCATTTT.

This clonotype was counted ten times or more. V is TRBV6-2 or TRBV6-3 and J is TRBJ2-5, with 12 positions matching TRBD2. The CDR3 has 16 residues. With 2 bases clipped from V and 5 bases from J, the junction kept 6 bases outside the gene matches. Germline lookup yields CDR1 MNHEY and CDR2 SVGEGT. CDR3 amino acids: CASSYETSGGGETQYF. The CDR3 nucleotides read TGTGCCAGCAGTTACGAGACTAGCGGGGGCGGGGAGACCCAGTACTTC.

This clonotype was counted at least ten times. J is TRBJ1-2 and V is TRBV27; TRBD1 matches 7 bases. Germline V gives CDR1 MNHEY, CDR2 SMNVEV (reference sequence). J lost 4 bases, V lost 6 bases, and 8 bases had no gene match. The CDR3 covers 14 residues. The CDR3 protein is CASRFTGALYGYTF. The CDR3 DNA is TGTGCCAGCAGGTTTACAGGGGCCCTCTATGGCTACACCTTC.